These T cell receptor beta chains were read from a single sample in a study of blood T cell repertoires in COVID-19. Generated by immunoSEQ multiplex PCR, the TCRdb table keeps only in-frame clones and is missing some. The sample lists over 65,000 clones, just under 80% occurring once. The sequenced sample was peripheral blood. Receptors were obtained from a man between 60 and 75 years old with COVID-19, enrolled during active disease. CDR3s include the opening cysteine and the closing phenylalanine or tryptophan. The D gene is left open where the match is weak. A row's size may be missing; if present it is once, few, many or a size class.

D gene: -; J gene: TRBJ2-7; CDR3 length: 14; clone size: -; V gene: TRBV6-5; CDR3 DNA: TGTGCCAGCAGTAAGGAACAGGGCCGCGGCGAGCAGTACTTC; CDR3 protein: CASSKEQGRGEQYF
D gene: TRBD1; J gene: TRBJ2-4; CDR3 length: 17; clone size: -; V gene: TRBV11-2; CDR3 DNA: TGTGCCAGCAGCCGGATGGGACAGAATCTAGCCAAAAACATTCAGTACTTC; CDR3 protein: CASSRMGQNLAKNIQYF
D gene: TRBD1; J gene: TRBJ1-5; CDR3 length: 14; clone size: -; V gene: TRBV2; CDR3 DNA: TGTGCCAGCAGAAGGACAGGGGGCAGTCAGCCCCAGCATTTT; CDR3 protein: CASRRTGGSQPQHF
D gene: -; J gene: TRBJ2-3; CDR3 length: 13; clone size: -; V gene: TRBV13; CDR3 DNA: TGTGCCAGCAGCATCGGACACGGATCAGCGCAGTATTTT; CDR3 protein: CASSIGHGSAQYF
D gene: -; J gene: TRBJ2-5; CDR3 length: 14; clone size: -; V gene: TRBV6-5; CDR3 DNA: TGTGCCAGCACCGGAGGACGGACCCAAGAGACCCAGTACTTC; CDR3 protein: CASTGGRTQETQYF
D gene: -; J gene: TRBJ1-6; CDR3 length: 15; clone size: -; V gene: TRBV4-3; CDR3 DNA: TGCGCCAGCAGCCAAGAACTAGGGATACGATCACCCCTCCACTTT; CDR3 protein: CASSQELGIRSPLHF
D gene: TRBD2; J gene: TRBJ2-3; CDR3 length: 13; clone size: -; V gene: TRBV9; CDR3 DNA: TGTGCCAGTGGAGCGGGGATCACAGATACGCAGTATTTT; CDR3 protein: CASGAGITDTQYF
D gene: TRBD2; J gene: TRBJ2-3; CDR3 length: 19; clone size: -; V gene: TRBV11-2; CDR3 DNA: TGTGCCAGCAGCCTCCCGACTAGCGGGGGCCCAACTAGCACAGATACGCAGTATTTT; CDR3 protein: CASSLPTSGGPTSTDTQYF
D gene: TRBD2; J gene: TRBJ2-4; CDR3 length: 18; clone size: -; V gene: TRBV19; CDR3 DNA: TGTGCCAGTAGCCCTTCCTTACTAGCGGGGGTGGCCAAAAACATTCAGTACTTC; CDR3 protein: CASSPSLLAGVAKNIQYF
D gene: TRBD1; J gene: TRBJ2-1; CDR3 length: 14; clone size: -; V gene: TRBV19; CDR3 DNA: TGTGCCAGTACCAGGGACAGGGTGGGGAATGAGCAGTTCTTC; CDR3 protein: CASTRDRVGNEQFF
D gene: -; J gene: TRBJ1-5; CDR3 length: 16; clone size: few; V gene: TRBV2; CDR3 DNA: TGTGCCAGCAGTGATTCAGGGAAGGGGCCTGGCCAGCCCCAGCATTTT; CDR3 protein: CASSDSGKGPGQPQHF
D gene: -; J gene: TRBJ1-3; CDR3 length: 16; clone size: -; V gene: TRBV4-1; CDR3 DNA: TGCGCCAGCAGCCTCCGCCCACAGGGAAATGGAAACACCATATATTTT; CDR3 protein: CASSLRPQGNGNTIYF
D gene: TRBD2; J gene: TRBJ2-1; CDR3 length: 16; clone size: -; V gene: TRBV7-9; CDR3 DNA: TGTGCCAGCAGCTTAGCGAGCGGGGGGGCCTACAATGAGCAGTTCTTC; CDR3 protein: CASSLASGGAYNEQFF
D gene: TRBD1; J gene: TRBJ2-7; CDR3 length: 14; clone size: -; V gene: TRBV4-1; CDR3 DNA: TGCGCCAGCAGCCCCGGACAGGGAAGCTACGAGCAGTACTTC; CDR3 protein: CASSPGQGSYEQYF
D gene: -; J gene: TRBJ1-5; CDR3 length: 17; clone size: -; V gene: TRBV21-1; CDR3 DNA: TGTGCCAGCAGCAAAGTCAAGGAGGTAAGGCTATGGCAGCCCCAGCATTTT; CDR3 protein: CASSKVKEVRLWQPQHF
D gene: TRBD1; J gene: TRBJ2-2; CDR3 length: 15; clone size: -; V gene: TRBV10-3; CDR3 DNA: TGTGCCGGCCTCCGACAGGGGGCCAGCACCGGGGAGCTGTTTTTT; CDR3 protein: CAGLRQGASTGELFF
D gene: TRBD1; J gene: TRBJ2-5; CDR3 length: 15; clone size: -; V gene: TRBV5-1; CDR3 DNA: TGCGCCAGCAGCCAAGGACAGGGAGCTGGAGAGACCCAGTACTTC; CDR3 protein: CASSQGQGAGETQYF
D gene: -; J gene: TRBJ2-7; CDR3 length: 13; clone size: -; V gene: TRBV25-1; CDR3 DNA: TGTGCCAGCAGTGTAACTAGCTACTACGAGCAGTACTTC; CDR3 protein: CASSVTSYYEQYF
D gene: TRBD1; J gene: TRBJ1-2; CDR3 length: 12; clone size: -; V gene: TRBV6-6; CDR3 DNA: TGTGCCAGCCGAAGGGACAGCTATGGCTACACCTTC; CDR3 protein: CASRRDSYGYTF
D gene: TRBD1; J gene: TRBJ2-7; CDR3 length: 15; clone size: -; V gene: TRBV7-9; CDR3 DNA: TGTGCCAGCAGCTCGGGACAGGGATTGGCCTACGAGCAGTACTTC; CDR3 protein: CASSSGQGLAYEQYF
D gene: TRBD2; J gene: TRBJ2-3; CDR3 length: 15; clone size: few; V gene: TRBV24-1; CDR3 DNA: TGTGCCACCAGTGGAGCGGGAGGGCGTGGAGATACGCAGTATTTT; CDR3 protein: CATSGAGGRGDTQYF
D gene: -; J gene: TRBJ2-5; CDR3 length: 14; clone size: once; V gene: TRBV5-5; CDR3 DNA: TGTGCCAGCAGCGAAACGGACAGCATAGAGACCCAGTACTTC; CDR3 protein: CASSETDSIETQYF
D gene: TRBD2; J gene: TRBJ2-7; CDR3 length: 15; clone size: -; V gene: TRBV24-1; CDR3 DNA: TGTGCCACCAGTGATTTGCCGGGGGGGGTGAGGGAGCAGTACTTC; CDR3 protein: CATSDLPGGVREQYF
D gene: -; J gene: TRBJ2-4; CDR3 length: 14; clone size: once; V gene: TRBV3-1/TRBV3-2; CDR3 DNA: TGTGCCAGCAGCCAAGAACTAGGCAAAAACATTCAGTACTTC; CDR3 protein: CASSQELGKNIQYF
D gene: -; J gene: TRBJ1-2; CDR3 length: 14; clone size: -; V gene: TRBV7-2; CDR3 DNA: TGTGCCAGCAGCTCCAATGGGGGGGGCCATGGCTACACCTTC; CDR3 protein: CASSSNGGGHGYTF
D gene: TRBD2; J gene: TRBJ2-5; CDR3 length: 20; clone size: -; V gene: TRBV14; CDR3 DNA: TGTGCCAGCAGCCAGTCCCGGGACAGCGGGACTAGCGGGAGGAAAGAGACCCAGTACTTC; CDR3 protein: CASSQSRDSGTSGRKETQYF
D gene: -; J gene: TRBJ1-5; CDR3 length: 15; clone size: few; V gene: TRBV6-5; CDR3 DNA: TGTGCCAGCAGAGTGAGGGGGGGTAGCAATCAGCCCCAGCATTTT; CDR3 protein: CASRVRGGSNQPQHF
D gene: -; J gene: TRBJ2-5; CDR3 length: 12; clone size: -; V gene: TRBV19; CDR3 DNA: TGTGCCAGTAGGGGGCCAAAAGAGACCCAGTACTTC; CDR3 protein: CASRGPKETQYF
D gene: TRBD2; J gene: TRBJ2-5; CDR3 length: 13; clone size: -; V gene: TRBV2; CDR3 DNA: TGTGCCAGCAGTGAAGCCGGGAGGAGGACCCAGTACTTC; CDR3 protein: CASSEAGRRTQYF
D gene: TRBD2; J gene: TRBJ2-5; CDR3 length: 15; clone size: few; V gene: TRBV9; CDR3 DNA: TGTGCCAGCAGCGGGGGGGGTACTGCGAGGGAGACCCAGTACTTC; CDR3 protein: CASSGGGTARETQYF
D gene: -; J gene: TRBJ1-2; CDR3 length: 17; clone size: -; V gene: TRBV27; CDR3 DNA: TGTGCCAGCAGTTTATTCCCTCCTGGAGGTACTAACTATGGCTACACCTTC; CDR3 protein: CASSLFPPGGTNYGYTF
D gene: TRBD1; J gene: TRBJ2-3; CDR3 length: 16; clone size: -; V gene: TRBV7-8; CDR3 DNA: TGTGCCAGCAGCGCCCTATCGGGACAGGGAACAGATACGCAGTATTTT; CDR3 protein: CASSALSGQGTDTQYF
D gene: TRBD2; J gene: TRBJ2-1; CDR3 length: 15; clone size: -; V gene: TRBV6-4; CDR3 DNA: TGTGCCAGCAGCCAACTAGCGGGGGGCTACAATGAGCAGTTCTTC; CDR3 protein: CASSQLAGGYNEQFF
D gene: TRBD2; J gene: TRBJ2-1; CDR3 length: 17; clone size: -; V gene: TRBV15; CDR3 DNA: TGTGCCACCAGCAGAGCTCCCGGACTAGCGGGACGCAATGAGCAGTTCTTC; CDR3 protein: CATSRAPGLAGRNEQFF
D gene: -; J gene: TRBJ2-7; CDR3 length: 14; clone size: -; V gene: TRBV5-8; CDR3 DNA: TGTGCCAGCAGCAGGAGAGCTGCGGCCTACGAGCAGTACTTC; CDR3 protein: CASSRRAAAYEQYF
D gene: -; J gene: TRBJ2-7; CDR3 length: 17; clone size: -; V gene: TRBV4-1; CDR3 DNA: TGCGCCAGCAGCCAAGAAGGAGTGGCGACGGGATCCTACGAGCAGTACTTC; CDR3 protein: CASSQEGVATGSYEQYF
D gene: TRBD2; J gene: TRBJ2-1; CDR3 length: 17; clone size: -; V gene: TRBV11-3; CDR3 DNA: TGTGCCAGCAGCTTAGGAGTAGCGGGAGGGAAATACAATGAGCAGTTCTTC; CDR3 protein: CASSLGVAGGKYNEQFF
D gene: TRBD2; J gene: TRBJ2-3; CDR3 length: 18; clone size: -; V gene: TRBV5-5; CDR3 DNA: TGTGCCAGCAGCCGCGAGGGACTAGCGGGAGTGAGGACAGATACGCAGTATTTT; CDR3 protein: CASSREGLAGVRTDTQYF
D gene: -; J gene: TRBJ2-3; CDR3 length: 11; clone size: once; V gene: TRBV19; CDR3 DNA: TGTGCCACCTCACTGGCAGATACGCAGTATTTT; CDR3 protein: CATSLADTQYF
D gene: TRBD2; J gene: TRBJ2-3; CDR3 length: 14; clone size: once; V gene: TRBV24-1; CDR3 DNA: TGTGCCACCAGTGATCCCGGGAGGGTAGATACGCAGTATTTT; CDR3 protein: CATSDPGRVDTQYF
D gene: -; J gene: TRBJ2-1; CDR3 length: 14; clone size: -; V gene: TRBV7-2; CDR3 DNA: TGTGCCAGCAGCTTCCTGAACGGAGACAATGAGCAGTTCTTC; CDR3 protein: CASSFLNGDNEQFF
D gene: TRBD1; J gene: TRBJ1-2; CDR3 length: 16; clone size: -; V gene: TRBV7-9; CDR3 DNA: TGTGCCAGCAGCCAAGGACAGGGCGCATCTAACTATGGCTACACCTTC; CDR3 protein: CASSQGQGASNYGYTF
D gene: -; J gene: TRBJ1-2; CDR3 length: 12; clone size: few; V gene: TRBV5-1; CDR3 DNA: TGCGCCAGCAGCTTGGACTGGAGTGGCTACACCTTC; CDR3 protein: CASSLDWSGYTF
D gene: TRBD2; J gene: TRBJ2-3; CDR3 length: 15; clone size: few; V gene: TRBV6-4; CDR3 DNA: TGTGCCAGCAGTGGGAGCGGGGGAACCACAGATACGCAGTATTTT; CDR3 protein: CASSGSGGTTDTQYF
D gene: -; J gene: TRBJ2-7; CDR3 length: 14; clone size: -; V gene: TRBV7-9; CDR3 DNA: TGTGCCAGCAGCTTAGGGAGCGTCTCCTACGAGCAGTACTTC; CDR3 protein: CASSLGSVSYEQYF
D gene: -; J gene: TRBJ1-2; CDR3 length: 15; clone size: -; V gene: TRBV7-9; CDR3 DNA: TGTGCCAGCATCAACCCCCCTGCGAGGCACTATGGCTACACCTTC; CDR3 protein: CASINPPARHYGYTF
D gene: -; J gene: TRBJ2-7; CDR3 length: 12; clone size: -; V gene: TRBV5-1; CDR3 DNA: TGCGCCAGCAGCGTGGAGGGAACGGGAAAGGACTTC; CDR3 protein: CASSVEGTGKDF
D gene: -; J gene: TRBJ2-3; CDR3 length: 14; clone size: -; V gene: TRBV7-7; CDR3 DNA: TGTGCTAGCAGCTTCGACCGGGGCACAGATACGCAGTATTTT; CDR3 protein: CASSFDRGTDTQYF
D gene: -; J gene: TRBJ2-3; CDR3 length: 14; clone size: -; V gene: TRBV5-4; CDR3 DNA: TGTGCCAGCAGCTCAGGGTTATCGACAGATACGCAGTATTTT; CDR3 protein: CASSSGLSTDTQYF
D gene: -; J gene: TRBJ2-3; CDR3 length: 13; clone size: -; V gene: TRBV6-5; CDR3 DNA: TGTGCCAGTATTAGACGGGGCACAGATACGCAGTATTTT; CDR3 protein: CASIRRGTDTQYF
D gene: TRBD1; J gene: TRBJ2-7; CDR3 length: 16; clone size: -; V gene: TRBV5-1; CDR3 DNA: TGCGCCAGCAGCTTGGAATCTCCCGGACAGGGGGTTGAGCAGTACTTC; CDR3 protein: CASSLESPGQGVEQYF
D gene: TRBD1; J gene: TRBJ1-6; CDR3 length: 15; clone size: once; V gene: TRBV6-5; CDR3 DNA: TGTGCCAGCAGTTACTCCTGGACAGGGGATTCACCCCTCCACTTT; CDR3 protein: CASSYSWTGDSPLHF
D gene: TRBD1; J gene: TRBJ2-7; CDR3 length: 14; clone size: -; V gene: TRBV18; CDR3 DNA: TGTGCCAGCTCACCAGGGACAGGCTCCTACGAGCAGTACTTC; CDR3 protein: CASSPGTGSYEQYF
D gene: -; J gene: TRBJ2-7; CDR3 length: 13; clone size: -; V gene: TRBV21-1; CDR3 DNA: TGTGCCAGCAGCAAAGGGCCCAACTACGAGCAGTACTTC; CDR3 protein: CASSKGPNYEQYF
D gene: TRBD2; J gene: TRBJ2-3; CDR3 length: 17; clone size: -; V gene: TRBV5-7; CDR3 DNA: TGTGCCAGCAGCTCGGGACTAGCGGGGGGGCGGGCAGATACGCAGTATTTT; CDR3 protein: CASSSGLAGGRADTQYF
D gene: -; J gene: TRBJ1-4; CDR3 length: 15; clone size: -; V gene: TRBV2; CDR3 DNA: TGTGCCAGCATTCTCCTAACAGGGCCCCTGGGTTGGATGTTTTTT; CDR3 protein: CASILLTGPLGWMFF
D gene: -; J gene: TRBJ1-2; CDR3 length: 14; clone size: -; V gene: TRBV7-9; CDR3 DNA: TGTGCCAGCAGCTTAGCGGCAGGGAACTATGGCTACACCTTC; CDR3 protein: CASSLAAGNYGYTF
D gene: TRBD2; J gene: TRBJ2-3; CDR3 length: 18; clone size: -; V gene: TRBV4-3; CDR3 DNA: TGCGCCAGCAGCCAAGGACCCGGGACTAGCGGGAGGGCAGATACGCAGTATTTT; CDR3 protein: CASSQGPGTSGRADTQYF
D gene: -; J gene: TRBJ2-3; CDR3 length: 13; clone size: -; V gene: TRBV5-8; CDR3 DNA: TGTGCCAGCATCGAGAGTGGTTCGGATACGCAGTATTTT; CDR3 protein: CASIESGSDTQYF